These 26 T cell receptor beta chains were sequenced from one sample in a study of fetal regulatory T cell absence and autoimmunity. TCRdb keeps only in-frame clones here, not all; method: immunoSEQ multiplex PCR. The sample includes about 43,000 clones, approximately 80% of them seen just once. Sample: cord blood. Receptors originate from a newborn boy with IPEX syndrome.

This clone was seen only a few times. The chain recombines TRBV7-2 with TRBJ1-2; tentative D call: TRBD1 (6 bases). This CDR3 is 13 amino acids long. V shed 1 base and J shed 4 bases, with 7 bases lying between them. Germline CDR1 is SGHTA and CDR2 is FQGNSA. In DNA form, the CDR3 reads TGTGCCAGCAGCTTAGACAGGGTCTATGGCTACACCTTC. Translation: CASSLDRVYGYTF.

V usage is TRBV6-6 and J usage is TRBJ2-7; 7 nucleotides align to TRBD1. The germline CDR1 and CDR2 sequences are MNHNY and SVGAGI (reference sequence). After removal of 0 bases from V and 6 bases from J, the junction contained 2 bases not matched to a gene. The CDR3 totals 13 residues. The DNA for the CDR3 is TGTGCCAGCAGTTACTCCGCAGGGGGCGAGCAGTACTTC. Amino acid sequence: CASSYSAGGEQYF.

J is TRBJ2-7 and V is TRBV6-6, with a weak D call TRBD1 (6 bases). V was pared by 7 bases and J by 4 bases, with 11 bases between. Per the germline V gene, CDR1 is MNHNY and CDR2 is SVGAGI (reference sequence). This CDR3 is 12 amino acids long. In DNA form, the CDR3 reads TGTGCCAGCACCAGGACAGTTTACGAGCAGTACTTC. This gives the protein CASTRTVYEQYF.

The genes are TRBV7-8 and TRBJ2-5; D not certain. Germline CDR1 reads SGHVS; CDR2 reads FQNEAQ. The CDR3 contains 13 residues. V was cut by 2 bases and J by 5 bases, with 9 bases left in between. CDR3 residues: CASSLSRRETQYF. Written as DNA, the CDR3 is TGTGCCAGCAGCTTATCCCGCAGGGAGACCCAGTACTTC.

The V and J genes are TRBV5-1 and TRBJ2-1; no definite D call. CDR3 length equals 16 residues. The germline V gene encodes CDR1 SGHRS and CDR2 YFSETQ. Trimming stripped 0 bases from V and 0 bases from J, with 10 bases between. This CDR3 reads CASSLEAVSSYNEQFF. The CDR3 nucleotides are TGCGCCAGCAGCTTGGAGGCAGTTAGCTCCTACAATGAGCAGTTCTTC.

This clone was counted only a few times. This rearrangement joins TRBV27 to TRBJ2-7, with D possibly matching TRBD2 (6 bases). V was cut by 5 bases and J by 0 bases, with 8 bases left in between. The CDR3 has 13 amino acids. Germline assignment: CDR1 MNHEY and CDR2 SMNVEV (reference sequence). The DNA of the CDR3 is TGTGCCAGCAGTCTCGGGGGCTCCTACGAGCAGTACTTC. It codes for CASSLGGSYEQYF.

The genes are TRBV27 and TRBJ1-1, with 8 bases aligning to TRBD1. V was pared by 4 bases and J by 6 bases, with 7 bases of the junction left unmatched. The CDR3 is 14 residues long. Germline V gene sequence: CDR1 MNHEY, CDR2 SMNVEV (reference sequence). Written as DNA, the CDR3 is TGTGCCAGCAGTTCACCGGGACAGGAAGCTGAAGCTTTCTTT. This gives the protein CASSSPGQEAEAFF.

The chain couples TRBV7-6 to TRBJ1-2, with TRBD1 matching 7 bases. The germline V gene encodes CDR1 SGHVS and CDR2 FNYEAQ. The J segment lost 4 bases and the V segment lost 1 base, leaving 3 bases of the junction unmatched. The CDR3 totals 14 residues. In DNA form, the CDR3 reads TGTGCCAGCAGCTTAGGGCAGGGGGGCTATGGCTACACCTTC. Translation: CASSLGQGGYGYTF.

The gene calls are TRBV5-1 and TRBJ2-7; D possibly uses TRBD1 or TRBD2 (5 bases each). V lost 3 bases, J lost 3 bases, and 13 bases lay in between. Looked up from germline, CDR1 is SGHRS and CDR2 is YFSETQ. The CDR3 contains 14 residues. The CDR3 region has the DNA TGCGCCAGCAGCTCGGGACGAAAAGGCTACGAGCAGTACTTC. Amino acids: CASSSGRKGYEQYF.

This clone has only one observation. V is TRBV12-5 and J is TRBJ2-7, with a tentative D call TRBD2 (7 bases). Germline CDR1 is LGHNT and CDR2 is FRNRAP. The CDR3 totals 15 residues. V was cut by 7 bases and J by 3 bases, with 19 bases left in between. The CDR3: CASVGGAGTFYEQYF. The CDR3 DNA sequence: TGTGCTAGTGTTGGGGGGGCAGGGACCTTCTACGAGCAGTACTTC.

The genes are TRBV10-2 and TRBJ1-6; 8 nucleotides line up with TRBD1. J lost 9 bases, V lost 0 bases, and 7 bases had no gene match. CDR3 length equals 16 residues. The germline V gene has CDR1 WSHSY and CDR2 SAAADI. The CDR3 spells CASSESQTGGGSPLHF. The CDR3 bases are TGCGCCAGCAGTGAGTCCCAAACAGGGGGGGGTTCACCCCTCCACTTT.

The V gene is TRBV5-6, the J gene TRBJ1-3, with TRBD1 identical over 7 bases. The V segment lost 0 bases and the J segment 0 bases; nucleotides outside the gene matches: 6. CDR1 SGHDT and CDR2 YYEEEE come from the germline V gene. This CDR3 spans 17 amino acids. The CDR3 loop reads CASSLELTGSSGNTIYF. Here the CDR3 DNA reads TGTGCCAGCAGCTTGGAGCTGACAGGGAGCTCTGGAAACACCATATATTTT.

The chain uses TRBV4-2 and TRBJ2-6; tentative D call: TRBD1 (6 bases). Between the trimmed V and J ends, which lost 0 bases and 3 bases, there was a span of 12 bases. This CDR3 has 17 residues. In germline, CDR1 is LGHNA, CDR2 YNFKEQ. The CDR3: CASSQDGTTNGANVLTF. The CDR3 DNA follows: TGTGCCAGCAGCCAAGATGGGACAACCAATGGGGCCAACGTCCTGACTTTC.

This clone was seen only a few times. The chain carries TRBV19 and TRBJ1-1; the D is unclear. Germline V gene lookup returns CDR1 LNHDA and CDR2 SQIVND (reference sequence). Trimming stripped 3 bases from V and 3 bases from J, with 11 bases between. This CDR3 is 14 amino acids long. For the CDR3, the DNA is TGTGCCAGTAGTATCAGCGCCAGGTACACTGAAGCTTTCTTT. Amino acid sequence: CASSISARYTEAFF.

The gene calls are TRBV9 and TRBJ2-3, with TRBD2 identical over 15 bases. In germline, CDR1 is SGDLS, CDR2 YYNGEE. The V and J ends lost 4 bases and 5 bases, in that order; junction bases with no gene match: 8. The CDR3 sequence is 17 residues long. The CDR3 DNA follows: TGTGCCAGCAGCCCACGGACTAGCGGGGGGGCGGTAGATACGCAGTATTTT. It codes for CASSPRTSGGAVDTQYF.

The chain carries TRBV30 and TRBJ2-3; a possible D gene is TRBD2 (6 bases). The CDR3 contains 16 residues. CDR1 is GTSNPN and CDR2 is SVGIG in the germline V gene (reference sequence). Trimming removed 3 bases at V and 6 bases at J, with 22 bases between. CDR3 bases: TGTGCCTGGAGCCGCCGCGTCGGGAGACGGGCGGATACGCAGTATTTT. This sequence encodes CAWSRRVGRRADTQYF.

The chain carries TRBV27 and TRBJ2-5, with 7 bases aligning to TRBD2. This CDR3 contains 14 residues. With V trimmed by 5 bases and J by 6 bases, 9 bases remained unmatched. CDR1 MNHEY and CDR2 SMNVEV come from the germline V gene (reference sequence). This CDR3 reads CASSPLTSPQTQYF. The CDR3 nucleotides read TGTGCCAGCAGTCCCTTGACTAGCCCGCAGACCCAGTACTTC.

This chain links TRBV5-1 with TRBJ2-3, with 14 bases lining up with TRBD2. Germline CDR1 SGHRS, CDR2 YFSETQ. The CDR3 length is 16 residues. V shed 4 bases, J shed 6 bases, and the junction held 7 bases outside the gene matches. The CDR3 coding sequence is TGCGCCAGCAGCACCGGGACTAGCGGGAGTGTCGATACGCAGTATTTT. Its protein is CASSTGTSGSVDTQYF. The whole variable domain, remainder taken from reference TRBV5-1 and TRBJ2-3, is KAGVTQTPRYLIKTRGQQVTLSCSPISGHRSVSWYQQTPGQGLQFLFEYFSETQRNKGNFPGRFSGRQFSNSRSEMNVSTLELGDSALYLCASSTGTSGSVDTQYFGPGTRLTVL.

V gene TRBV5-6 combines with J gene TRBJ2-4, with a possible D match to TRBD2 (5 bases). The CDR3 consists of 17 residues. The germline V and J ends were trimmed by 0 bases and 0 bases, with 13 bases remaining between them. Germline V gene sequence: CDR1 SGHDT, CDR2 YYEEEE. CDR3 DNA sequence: TGTGCCAGCAGCTTGGTCGGCTCGAGGGTAGCCAAAAACATTCAGTACTTC. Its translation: CASSLVGSRVAKNIQYF.

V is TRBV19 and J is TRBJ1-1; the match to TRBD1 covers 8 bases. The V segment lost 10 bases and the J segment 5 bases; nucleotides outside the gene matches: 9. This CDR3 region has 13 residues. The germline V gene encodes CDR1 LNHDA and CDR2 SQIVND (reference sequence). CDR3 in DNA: TGTGCCACGTTGCGACAGGGGTGGACTGAAGCTTTCTTT. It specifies CATLRQGWTEAFF.

The DNA for the CDR3 is TGTGCCAGCAGTTTACTAGCGGGAGAAGAGACCCAGTACTTC. Amino acid sequence: CASSLLAGEETQYF. The rearrangement joins TRBV27 to TRBJ2-5; 10 nucleotides align to TRBD2. Unmatched junction bases numbered 0, after V lost 2 bases and J lost 3 bases. Per the germline V gene, CDR1 is MNHEY and CDR2 is SMNVEV (reference sequence). This CDR3 has 14 residues.

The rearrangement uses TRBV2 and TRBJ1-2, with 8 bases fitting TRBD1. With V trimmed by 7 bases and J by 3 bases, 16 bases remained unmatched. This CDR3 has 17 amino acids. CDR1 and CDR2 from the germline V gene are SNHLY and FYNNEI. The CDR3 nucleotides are TGTGCCAGCATGGGAGGTAGCAGGGGGCTAATCGACTATGGCTACACCTTC. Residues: CASMGGSRGLIDYGYTF.

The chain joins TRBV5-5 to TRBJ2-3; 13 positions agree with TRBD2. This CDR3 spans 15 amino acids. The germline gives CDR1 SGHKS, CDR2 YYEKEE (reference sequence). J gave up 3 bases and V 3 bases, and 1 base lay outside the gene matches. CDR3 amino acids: CASSWTSGGTDTQYF. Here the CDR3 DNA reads TGTGCCAGCAGCTGGACTAGCGGGGGAACAGATACGCAGTATTTT.

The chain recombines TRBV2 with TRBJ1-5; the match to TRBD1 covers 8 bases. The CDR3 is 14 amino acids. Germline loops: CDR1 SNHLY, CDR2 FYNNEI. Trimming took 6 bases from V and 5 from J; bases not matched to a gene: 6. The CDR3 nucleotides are TGTGCCAGCAGCAACCTGGACAGGGATCAGCCCCAGCATTTT. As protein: CASSNLDRDQPQHF.

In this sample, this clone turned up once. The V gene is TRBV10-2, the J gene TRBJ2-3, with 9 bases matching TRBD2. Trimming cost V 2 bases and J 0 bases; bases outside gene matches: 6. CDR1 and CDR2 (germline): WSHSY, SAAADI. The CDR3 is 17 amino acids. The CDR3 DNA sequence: TGCGCCAGCAGTGAGGTGGTAGCGGGGGATAGCACAGATACGCAGTATTTT. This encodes CASSEVVAGDSTDTQYF.

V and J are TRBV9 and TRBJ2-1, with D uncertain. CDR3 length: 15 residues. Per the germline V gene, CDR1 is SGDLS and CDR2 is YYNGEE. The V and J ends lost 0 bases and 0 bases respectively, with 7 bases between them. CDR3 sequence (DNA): TGTGCCAGCAGCGTAGGAGACATCTCCTACAATGAGCAGTTCTTC. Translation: CASSVGDISYNEQFF.